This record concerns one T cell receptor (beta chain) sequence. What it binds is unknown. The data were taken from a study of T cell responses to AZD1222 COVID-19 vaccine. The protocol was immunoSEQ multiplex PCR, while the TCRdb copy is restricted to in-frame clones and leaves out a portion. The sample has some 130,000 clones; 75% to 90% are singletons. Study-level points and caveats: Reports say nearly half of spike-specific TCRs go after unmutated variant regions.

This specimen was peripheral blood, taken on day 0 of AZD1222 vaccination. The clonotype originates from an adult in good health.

The CDR3 nucleotides are TGTGCCAGCAGCTTCGGGGACAGGGGCTATGGCTACACCTTC. As protein: CASSFGDRGYGYTF. J is TRBJ1-2 and V is TRBV7-9; 10 nucleotides match TRBD1. Per germline, CDR1 SEHNR and CDR2 FQNEAQ (reference sequence). The CDR3 sequence is 14 residues long. V lost 3 bases and J lost 4; bases outside the gene matches: 2.